This T cell receptor beta chain was documented in a study of neurological immune-mediated disorders. Study-wide findings and caveats: Across subjects, no CDR3 amino acid sequence appeared in expanded clones of more than one subject, a finding that suggested private repertoires in all groups.

With 10-nucleotide random UMIs included, cDNA was synthesized by 5'RACE. From 15-18 subjects, over 180 million TCR-beta sequences were obtained in each sequencing run. Via MiXCR, TCRdb re-called the 5' RACE reads, giving one row per CDR3 protein. This table has just under 45,000 distinct CDR3 sequences, under 25% appearing once. Trimming stripped 4 bases from V and 0 bases from J, with 18 bases between. CDR3 length: 17 residues. Germline CDR1 MGHRA, CDR2 YSYEKL. The time point here: technical triplicate 3. 2 million PBMCs stored at -80 C were the source of the unsorted libraries. Many counts were recorded for this clonotype. Its matching antigen is unknown.

J is TRBJ1-1 and V is TRBV4-1, with D maybe TRBD1 (5 bases). The sequence derives from a man between 60 and 75 years old with HTLV-1-associated myelopathy (HAM/TSP). Sequencing was carried out using PBMCs. The DNA for the CDR3 is TGCGCCAGCAGCCCCGTTCGGGGGAAGAAAATGAACACTGAAGCTTTCTTT. Its translation: CASSPVRGKKMNTEAFF.